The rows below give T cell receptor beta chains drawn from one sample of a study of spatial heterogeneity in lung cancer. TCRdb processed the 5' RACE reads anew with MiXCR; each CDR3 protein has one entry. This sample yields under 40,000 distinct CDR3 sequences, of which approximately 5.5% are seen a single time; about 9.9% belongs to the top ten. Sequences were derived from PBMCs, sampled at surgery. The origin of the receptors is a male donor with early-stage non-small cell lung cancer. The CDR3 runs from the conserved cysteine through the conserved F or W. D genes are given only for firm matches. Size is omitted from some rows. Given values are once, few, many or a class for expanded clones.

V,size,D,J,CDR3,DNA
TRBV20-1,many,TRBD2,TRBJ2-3,CSARTFLAGADTQYF,TGCAGTGCTAGGACCTTCCTAGCGGGGGCAGATACGCAGTATTTT
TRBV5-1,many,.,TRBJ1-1,CASRPGENTEAFF,TGCGCCAGCCGGCCAGGGGAGAACACTGAAGCTTTCTTT
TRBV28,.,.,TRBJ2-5,CASTTRETQYF,TGTGCCAGCACGACTAGGGAGACCCAGTACTTC
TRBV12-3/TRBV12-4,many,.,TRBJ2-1,CASSLGVAGEQFF,TGTGCCAGCAGTTTGGGCGTCGCGGGTGAGCAGTTCTTC
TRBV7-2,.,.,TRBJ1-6,CASSFPRGYNSPLHF,TGTGCCAGCAGCTTCCCCCGGGGTTATAATTCACCCCTCCACTTT
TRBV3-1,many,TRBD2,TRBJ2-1,CASGTSGGASVYNEQFF,TGTGCCAGCGGGACTAGCGGGGGGGCCTCAGTCTACAATGAGCAGTTCTTC
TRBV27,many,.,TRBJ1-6,CASSTRGRNSPLHF,TGTGCCAGCAGTACCCGGGGGCGGAATTCACCCCTCCACTTT
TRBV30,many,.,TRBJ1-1,CAWSVDANTEAFF,TGTGCCTGGAGTGTTGACGCGAACACTGAAGCTTTCTTT
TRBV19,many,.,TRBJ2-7,CASSILWGQNYEQYF,TGTGCCAGTAGTATACTCTGGGGCCAAAACTACGAGCAGTACTTC
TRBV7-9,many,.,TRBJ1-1,CASSLNRAMNTEAFF,TGTGCCAGCAGCTTAAACAGAGCGATGAACACTGAAGCTTTCTTT
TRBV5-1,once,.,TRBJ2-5,CASSLGTGTSQETQYF,TGCGCCAGCAGCTTGGGAACCGGGACATCCCAAGAGACCCAGTACTTC
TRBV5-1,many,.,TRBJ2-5,CASSLAPAEETQYF,TGCGCCAGCAGCTTGGCCCCAGCGGAAGAGACCCAGTACTTC
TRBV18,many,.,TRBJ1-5,CASSHLPRQSNQPQHF,TGTGCCAGCTCCCACCTCCCGCGGCAGAGCAATCAGCCCCAGCATTTT
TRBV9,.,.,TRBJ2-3,CASSVGRPDTQYF,TGTGCCAGCAGCGTAGGGCGGCCAGATACGCAGTATTTT
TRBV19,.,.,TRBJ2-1,CASSRAPGNEQFF,TGTGCCAGTAGTAGGGCACCTGGGAATGAGCAGTTCTTC
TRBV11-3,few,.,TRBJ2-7,CASSFSAEQYF,TGTGCCAGCAGCTTCAGCGCCGAGCAGTACTTC
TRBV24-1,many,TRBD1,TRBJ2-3,CATSDRQGPDQDTQYF,TGTGCCACCAGTGATCGACAGGGCCCAGATCAGGATACGCAGTATTTT